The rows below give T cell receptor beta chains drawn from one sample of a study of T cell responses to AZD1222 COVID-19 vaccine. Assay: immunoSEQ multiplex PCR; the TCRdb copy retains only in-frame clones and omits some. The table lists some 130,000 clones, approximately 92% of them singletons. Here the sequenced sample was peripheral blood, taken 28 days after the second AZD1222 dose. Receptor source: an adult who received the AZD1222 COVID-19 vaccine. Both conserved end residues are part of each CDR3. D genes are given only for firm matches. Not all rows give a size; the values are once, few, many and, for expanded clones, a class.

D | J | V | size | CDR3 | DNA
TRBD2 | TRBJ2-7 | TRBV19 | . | CASRVSGSYEQYF | TGTGCCAGTAGGGTTAGCGGGAGTTACGAGCAGTACTTC
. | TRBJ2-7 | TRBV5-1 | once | CASSLSTTTYEQYF | TGCGCCAGCAGCTTGTCGACGACCACCTACGAGCAGTACTTC
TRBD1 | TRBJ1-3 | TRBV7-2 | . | CASSLADRHLGNTIYF | TGTGCCAGCAGCTTAGCGGACAGGCACCTTGGAAACACCATATATTTT
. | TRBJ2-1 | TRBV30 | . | CAWSRYNEQFF | TGTGCCTGGAGTCGATACAATGAGCAGTTCTTC
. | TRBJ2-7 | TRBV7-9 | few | CASSLDTGSYEQYF | TGTGCCAGCAGCTTAGATACAGGGAGCTACGAGCAGTACTTC
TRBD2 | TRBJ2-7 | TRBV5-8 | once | CASSSVGLAGPPNYEQYF | TGTGCCAGCAGCTCAGTGGGACTAGCGGGCCCCCCGAACTACGAGCAGTACTTC
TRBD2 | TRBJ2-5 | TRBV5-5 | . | CASSASGLAGGSRETQYF | TGTGCCAGCAGCGCTTCGGGACTAGCGGGAGGTAGTAGAGAGACCCAGTACTTC
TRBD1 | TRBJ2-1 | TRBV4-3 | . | CASSQPRATGDFFSYNEQFF | TGCGCCAGCAGCCAGCCGAGGGCGACAGGGGACTTTTTCTCCTACAATGAGCAGTTCTTC
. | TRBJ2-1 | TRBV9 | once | CASSPYMWGSSYNEQFF | TGTGCCAGCAGCCCGTATATGTGGGGGAGCTCCTACAATGAGCAGTTCTTC
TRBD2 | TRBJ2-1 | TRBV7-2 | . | CASSSVGRLAGGNEQFF | TGTGCCAGCAGCTCCGTCGGTCGGCTAGCGGGGGGCAATGAGCAGTTCTTC
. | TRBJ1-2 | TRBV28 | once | CASSMGGRDFGYTF | TGTGCCAGCAGTATGGGGGGCAGGGACTTCGGCTACACCTTC
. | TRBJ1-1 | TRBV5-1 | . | CASSMTQNTEAFF | TGCGCCAGCAGCATGACACAGAACACTGAAGCTTTCTTT
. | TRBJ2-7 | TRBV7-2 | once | CASSSQGASYEQYF | TGTGCCAGCAGCTCACAGGGAGCCTCCTACGAGCAGTACTTC
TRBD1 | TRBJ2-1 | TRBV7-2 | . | CASSSTGASYNEQFF | TGTGCCAGCAGCTCTACAGGGGCCTCCTACAATGAGCAGTTCTTC
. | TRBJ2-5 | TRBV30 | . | CAWSPLAADQETQYF | TGTGCCTGGAGTCCCCTGGCAGCGGACCAAGAGACCCAGTACTTC
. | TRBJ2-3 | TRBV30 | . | CAWDWDGKGTDTQYF | TGTGCCTGGGACTGGGACGGGAAGGGCACAGATACGCAGTATTTT
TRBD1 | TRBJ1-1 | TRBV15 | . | CATSAGGQDTEAFF | TGTGCCACCAGCGCAGGGGGCCAGGACACTGAAGCTTTCTTT
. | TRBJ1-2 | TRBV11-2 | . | CASSLRDSSYGYTF | TGTGCCAGCAGCTTACGTGACTCCAGCTATGGCTACACCTTC
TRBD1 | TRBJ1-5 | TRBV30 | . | CACSGQGANQPQHF | TGTGCCTGTTCAGGACAGGGGGCGAATCAGCCCCAGCATTTT
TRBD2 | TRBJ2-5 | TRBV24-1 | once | CATSDFPAGGWETQYF | TGTGCCACCAGTGATTTTCCAGCGGGAGGGTGGGAGACCCAGTACTTC
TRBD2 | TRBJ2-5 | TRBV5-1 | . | CASSLEAGGLKTQYF | TGCGCCAGCAGCTTGGAGGCGGGAGGGTTGAAGACCCAGTACTTC
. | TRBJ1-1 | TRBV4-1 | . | CASSQVGPNTEAFF | TGCGCCAGCAGCCAAGTCGGTCCGAACACTGAAGCTTTCTTT
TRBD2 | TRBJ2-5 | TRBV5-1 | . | CASSLTGTRVGTQYF | TGCGCCAGCAGCTTGACCGGGACTAGGGTTGGGACCCAGTACTTC
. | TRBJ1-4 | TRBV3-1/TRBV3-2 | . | CASSPGQMNATNEKLFF | TGTGCCAGCAGCCCGGGACAAATGAATGCAACTAATGAAAAACTGTTTTTT
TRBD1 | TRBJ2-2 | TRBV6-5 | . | CASSSRQGQGGELFF | TGTGCCAGCAGTTCGAGACAGGGGCAAGGCGGGGAGCTGTTTTTT
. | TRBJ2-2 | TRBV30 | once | CAWSAGTTGELFF | TGTGCCTGGAGTGCGGGGACCACCGGGGAGCTGTTTTTT
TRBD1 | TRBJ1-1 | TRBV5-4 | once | CASSTTGEVEAFF | TGTGCCAGCAGCACCACAGGGGAGGTTGAAGCTTTCTTT
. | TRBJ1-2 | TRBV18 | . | CASSRDWADYGYTF | TGTGCCAGCTCACGGGATTGGGCAGACTATGGCTACACCTTC
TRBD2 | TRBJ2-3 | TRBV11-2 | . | CASGGAGLQDTQYF | TGTGCCAGCGGTGGGGCGGGACTACAAGATACGCAGTATTTT
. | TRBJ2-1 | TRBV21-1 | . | CASSEIGIRRSSYNEQFF | TGTGCCAGCAGCGAAATTGGAATTAGACGGAGCTCCTACAATGAGCAGTTCTTC
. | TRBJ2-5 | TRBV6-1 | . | CASSEVGVETQYF | TGTGCCAGCAGTGAAGTGGGGGTAGAGACCCAGTACTTC
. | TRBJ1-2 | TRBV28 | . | CASSLSVTGYGYTF | TGTGCCAGCAGTTTATCTGTCACTGGCTATGGCTACACCTTC
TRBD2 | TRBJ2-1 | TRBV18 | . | CASSPPGLAHNEQFF | TGTGCCAGCTCACCCCCGGGACTAGCCCACAATGAGCAGTTCTTC
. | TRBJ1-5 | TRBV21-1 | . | CASSKRRAHRQGQNQPQHF | TGTGCCAGCAGCAAACGGAGGGCCCATCGACAGGGACAAAATCAGCCCCAGCATTTT
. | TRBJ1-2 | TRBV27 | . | CASRTQDRGYTF | TGTGCCAGCAGGACTCAAGACAGGGGCTACACCTTC
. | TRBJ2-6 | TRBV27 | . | CASTSGSGAGANVLTF | TGTGCCAGCACCTCAGGGTCCGGGGCTGGGGCCAACGTCCTGACTTTC
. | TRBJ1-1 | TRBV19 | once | CASSRNGVMNTEAFF | TGTGCCAGTAGCCGTAATGGTGTTATGAACACTGAAGCTTTCTTT
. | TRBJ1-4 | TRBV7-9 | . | CASGRSTNEKLFF | TGTGCCAGCGGCAGATCAACTAATGAAAAACTGTTTTTT
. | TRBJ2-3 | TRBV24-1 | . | CATSGGGNWDTQYF | TGTGCCACCAGTGGAGGTGGGAATTGGGATACGCAGTATTTT
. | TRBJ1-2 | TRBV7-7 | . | CASSLTVPPRANYGYTF | TGTGCCAGCAGCTTAACCGTCCCCCCCAGGGCCAACTATGGCTACACCTTC
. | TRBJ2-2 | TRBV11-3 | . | CASSWTDGELFF | TGTGCCAGCAGTTGGACAGACGGGGAGCTGTTTTTT
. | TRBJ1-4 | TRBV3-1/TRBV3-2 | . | CASSQGAGRDEKLFF | TGTGCCAGCAGCCAAGGGGCAGGGCGGGATGAAAAACTGTTTTTT
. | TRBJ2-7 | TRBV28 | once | CASSLGDEQYF | TGTGCCAGCAGTTTGGGCGACGAGCAGTACTTC
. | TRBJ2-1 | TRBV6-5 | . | CASHSGVNEQFF | TGTGCCAGCCATTCGGGGGTCAATGAGCAGTTCTTC
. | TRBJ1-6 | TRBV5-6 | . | CASSLASGSPLHF | TGTGCCAGCAGCTTGGCGTCGGGTTCACCCCTCCACTTT
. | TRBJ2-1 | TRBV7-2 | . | CASSLVAGWNEQFF | TGTGCCAGCAGCTTAGTGGCAGGGTGGAATGAGCAGTTCTTC
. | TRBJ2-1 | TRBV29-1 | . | CSATRGGWEQFF | TGCAGCGCCACCCGAGGGGGTTGGGAGCAGTTCTTC
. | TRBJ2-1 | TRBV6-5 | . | CASSYSRAGSDNEQFF | TGTGCCAGCAGTTACTCGAGGGCAGGGTCGGACAATGAGCAGTTCTTC
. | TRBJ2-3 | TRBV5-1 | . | CASSWPQGITDTQYF | TGCGCCAGCAGCTGGCCACAGGGAATCACAGATACGCAGTATTTT
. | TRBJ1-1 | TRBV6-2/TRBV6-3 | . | CASSLLPGWMNTEAFF | TGTGCCAGCAGTTTACTTCCAGGGTGGATGAACACTGAAGCTTTCTTT
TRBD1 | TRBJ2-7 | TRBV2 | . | CASTPGQRYEQYF | TGTGCCAGCACCCCGGGACAGCGTTACGAGCAGTACTTC
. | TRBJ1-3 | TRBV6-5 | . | CASSYDRSHIYF | TGTGCCAGCAGTTACGACAGATCGCACATATATTTT
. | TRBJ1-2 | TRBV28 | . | CASSSVTGRDYGYTF | TGTGCCAGCAGTTCCGTCACAGGGAGGGACTATGGCTACACCTTC
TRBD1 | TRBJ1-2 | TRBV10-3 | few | CAISVTGDSNYGYTF | TGTGCCATCAGTGTAACCGGGGACAGCAACTATGGCTACACCTTC
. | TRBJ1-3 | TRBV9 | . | CASSVGGGTAGNTIYF | TGTGCCAGCAGCGTAGGAGGGGGGACCGCTGGAAACACCATATATTTT
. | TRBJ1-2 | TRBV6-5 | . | CATRGSSLNSYGYTF | TGTGCCACCAGGGGCAGTAGCCTGAATTCCTATGGCTACACCTTC